One and the same sample provided the 22 T cell receptor beta chains below, sequenced in a study of blood T cell repertoires in COVID-19. Assay used: immunoSEQ multiplex PCR; TCRdb lists only in-frame clones, some missing. Of around 450,000 clones detected, 70% to 90% appear once; the ten largest clones hold roughly 2%. Material for sequencing was PBMCs or T cells enriched from blood (not recorded which). The receptors stem from a woman younger than 35 with acute COVID-19.

V usage is TRBV6-5 and J usage is TRBJ1-2, with TRBD1 matching over 8 bases. Germline assignment: CDR1 MNHEY and CDR2 SVGAGI. V shed 3 bases and J 5 bases; nucleotides not matched to a gene: 5. The CDR3 consists of 14 residues. The CDR3 spells CASSYLGTGYGYTF. The CDR3 region has the DNA TGTGCCAGCAGTTATCTCGGGACAGGTTATGGCTACACCTTC.

V gene TRBV7-2 combines with J gene TRBJ2-3, with no clear D. The germline V and J ends were trimmed by 6 bases and 2 bases, with 15 bases remaining between them. The CDR3 consists of 15 residues. Germline V CDR1 and CDR2: SGHTA, FQGNSA. Here the CDR3 reads CASRNTFVPTDTQYF. CDR3 sequence (DNA): TGTGCCAGCAGAAATACATTTGTCCCCACAGATACGCAGTATTTT.

In this sample, this clone turned up once. V is TRBV27 and J is TRBJ1-2; perhaps TRBD1 as D (6 bases). This CDR3 is built from 15 residues. The V end was cut by 4 bases, the J end by 2 bases, with 14 bases between. Germline V gives CDR1 MNHEY, CDR2 SMNVEV (reference sequence). The CDR3 loop reads CASSSRTARNYGYTF. The CDR3 nucleotides read TGTGCCAGCAGTTCTCGGACAGCTCGGAACTATGGCTACACCTTC.

The CDR3 DNA is TGCAGCGTTGAAGTAGTTGTGTCAGGGGGCGGCTACACCTTC. Amino acid sequence: CSVEVVVSGGGYTF. This sequence joins TRBV29-1 and TRBJ1-2, with TRBD1 matching over 8 bases. CDR3 size: 14 residues. After removal of 1 base from V and 8 bases from J, the junction contained 9 bases not matched to a gene. Germline CDR1 is SQVTM and CDR2 is ANQGSEA.

The chain is built from TRBV28 and TRBJ2-2, with D maybe TRBD1 (6 bases). This CDR3 is built from 15 residues. Trimming took off 4 bases at V and 5 bases at J, with 14 bases between the two ends. Per the germline V gene, CDR1 is MDHEN and CDR2 is SYDVKM. As DNA, the CDR3 is TGTGCCAGCAGTTACCCCGGGACAAGGACCGGGGAGCTGTTTTTT. Translated: CASSYPGTRTGELFF.

The J gene is TRBJ1-6, the V gene TRBV27, with 8 bases matching TRBD1. The CDR3 is made up of 18 amino acids. Germline trimming cut 3 bases from V and 6 bases from J; bases unmatched to any gene: 13. Germline CDR1 and CDR2: MNHEY and SMNVEV (reference sequence). DNA of the CDR3: TGTGCCAGCAGTTTCTCGGTGGACAGGGCCGGGGGTAATTCACCCCTCCACTTT. This translates into CASSFSVDRAGGNSPLHF.

A single count supports this clone. The chain couples TRBV10-3 to TRBJ1-3, with 8 bases matching TRBD1. V trimming: 7 bases; J trimming: 5 bases; junction bases outside the gene matches: 7. Germline CDR1 is ENHRY and CDR2 is SYGVKD. This CDR3 spans 14 amino acids. CDR3 DNA: TGTGCCATCACTGCAGGGGGCGAAAGAAACACCATATATTTT. Translating gives CAITAGGERNTIYF.

The rearrangement links TRBV6-4 to TRBJ2-1; 11 nucleotides align to TRBD2. The J segment lost 0 bases and the V segment lost 6 bases, leaving 10 bases of the junction unmatched. This CDR3 contains 18 residues. In germline, CDR1 is MRHNA, CDR2 SNTAGT. In nucleotides, the CDR3 is TGTGCCAGCAGCCTGAGATCCACTAGCGGGAGCTCCTACAATGAGCAGTTCTTC. Amino acids: CASSLRSTSGSSYNEQFF.

The rearrangement joins TRBV3-1 (or the pseudogene TRBV3-2) to TRBJ2-5; 10 positions agree with TRBD2. The CDR3 extends over 16 amino acids. The V and J ends lost 1 base and 2 bases, in that order; junction bases with no gene match: 4. CDR1 and CDR2 from the germline V gene are LGHDT and YNNKEL (reference sequence). CDR3 residues: CASSQGLAGVQETQYF. The CDR3 DNA is TGTGCCAGCAGCCAAGGGCTAGCGGGGGTGCAAGAGACCCAGTACTTC.

This clone was seen just once. This chain joins TRBV9 and TRBJ2-1; 11 positions agree with TRBD2. Germline V CDR1 and CDR2: SGDLS, YYNGEE. The V and J ends lost 0 bases and 10 bases, in that order; junction bases with no gene match: 6. The CDR3 extends over 15 amino acids. The CDR3: CASSVASGGPTEQFF. CDR3 bases: TGTGCCAGCAGCGTAGCTAGCGGGGGGCCCACCGAGCAGTTCTTC.

V is TRBV5-1 and J is TRBJ1-3; D unclear. Trimming pared 0 bases from V and 0 bases from J, leaving 7 bases between. CDR1 is SGHRS, CDR2 YFSETQ, per germline. The CDR3 has 15 amino acids. Here the CDR3 DNA reads TGCGCCAGCAGCTTGGACCTAGGCTCTGGAAACACCATATATTTT. It specifies CASSLDLGSGNTIYF. The full variable domain, completed using reference TRBV5-1 and TRBJ1-3, is KAGVTQTPRYLIKTRGQQVTLSCSPISGHRSVSWYQQTPGQGLQFLFEYFSETQRNKGNFPGRFSGRQFSNSRSEMNVSTLELGDSALYLCASSLDLGSGNTIYFGEGSWLTVV.

The chain is built from TRBV21-1 and TRBJ1-2. TRBV21-1 is termed a pseudogene. The CDR3 consists of 15 residues. This chain's CDR3 is CASPRVKGSRYGYTF. CDR3 nucleotides: TGTGCCAGCCCTAGGGTGAAAGGGAGTAGGTATGGCTACACCTTC.

This sequence joins TRBV9 and TRBJ1-2; D possibly corresponds to TRBD1 (5 bases). This CDR3 is 13 amino acids long. The V end lost 0 bases, the J end lost 5 bases, and 8 bases lay between the germline ends. Germline V gene lookup returns CDR1 SGDLS and CDR2 YYNGEE. DNA of the CDR3: TGTGCCAGCAGCGTAGGGGACTCTTATGGCTACACCTTC. Protein product: CASSVGDSYGYTF.

The chain combines TRBV30 with TRBJ2-3, with TRBD2 identical over 7 bases. Germline trimming cut 4 bases from V and 6 bases from J; bases unmatched to any gene: 7. Germline CDR1 GTSNPN, CDR2 SVGIG (reference sequence). This CDR3 contains 13 residues. The DNA for the CDR3 is TGTGCCTGGACCCGGGAGGCCTTGGATACGCAGTATTTT. Translated, it gives CAWTREALDTQYF.

This rearrangement joins TRBV24-1 to TRBJ2-1, with 7 bases that match TRBD1. The CDR3 spans 14 residues. Germline loops: CDR1 KGHDR, CDR2 SFDVKD. V gave up 3 bases and J gave up 7 bases; unmatched junction bases: 5. The CDR3 coding sequence is TGTGCCACCAGTGATCCCTTGACAGGGAATGAGCAGTTCTTC. Translating it yields CATSDPLTGNEQFF.

The rearrangement uses TRBV29-1 and TRBJ2-5, with 10 bases that match TRBD2. J lost 4 bases, V lost 8 bases, and 10 bases had no gene match. There are 14 residues in the CDR3. CDR1 is SQVTM, CDR2 ANQGSEA, per germline. CDR3 region: CSSKAGGPGETQYF. The CDR3 DNA is TGCAGCTCGAAAGCGGGAGGGCCGGGAGAGACCCAGTACTTC.

J is TRBJ2-1 and V is TRBV6-6, with 13 bases fitting TRBD2. The ends lost 6 bases at V and 6 bases at J; junction bases unmatched: 5. Germline CDR1 MNHNY, CDR2 SVGAGI (reference sequence). The CDR3 runs to 15 residues. The CDR3 protein is CASSRTSGRVNEQFF. The CDR3 bases are TGTGCCAGCAGCCGGACTAGCGGGAGAGTCAATGAGCAGTTCTTC.

V is TRBV28 and J is TRBJ2-7; TRBD2 agrees at 13 bases. Per the germline V gene, CDR1 is MDHEN and CDR2 is SYDVKM. Trimming removed 5 bases from V and 4 bases from J; junction bases left unmatched: 5. This CDR3 has 15 residues. CDR3 sequence reads: CASSPWTSGSYEQYF. Here the CDR3 DNA reads TGTGCCAGCAGTCCCTGGACTAGCGGGAGTTACGAGCAGTACTTC.

The table lists this clone with a count of one. The chain has TRBV6-5 and TRBJ2-7, with 7 bases identical to TRBD1. Trimming cost V 6 bases and J 6 bases; bases outside gene matches: 5. Germline lookup yields CDR1 MNHEY and CDR2 SVGAGI. The CDR3 covers 12 residues. CDR3 coding DNA: TGTGCCAGCAGAGGACAGGCCCCCGAGCAGTACTTC. As protein: CASRGQAPEQYF.

This clone was observed a handful of times. The chain carries TRBV7-9 and TRBJ1-6, with 8 nucleotides matching TRBD1. V shed 5 bases and J 9 bases; nucleotides not matched to a gene: 6. The length of the CDR3 is 14 residues. CDR1 and CDR2 from the germline V gene are SEHNR and FQNEAQ (reference sequence). The CDR3 here is CASSVTGGTSPLHF. DNA for the CDR3: TGTGCCAGCAGCGTAACAGGGGGAACTTCACCCCTCCACTTT.

The chain employs TRBV15 and TRBJ1-5; D is ambiguous. The V gene's germline CDR1 is LNHNV and CDR2 YYDKDF (reference sequence). CDR3 length: 15 amino acids. V was pared by 5 bases and J by 4 bases, with 15 bases between. The CDR3 region is CATSPNSRRNQPQHF. The CDR3 DNA is TGTGCCACCAGCCCCAATAGCCGACGGAATCAGCCCCAGCATTTT.

This clone came up a few times. The J gene is TRBJ1-3, the V gene TRBV19; TRBD1 matches 7 bases. Germline trimming cut 6 bases from V and 3 bases from J; bases unmatched to any gene: 5. CDR1 is LNHDA and CDR2 is SQIVND in the germline V gene (reference sequence). The CDR3 runs to 14 residues. CDR3 region: CASRETGFGNTIYF. DNA of the CDR3: TGTGCCAGTAGGGAGACAGGGTTTGGAAACACCATATATTTT.